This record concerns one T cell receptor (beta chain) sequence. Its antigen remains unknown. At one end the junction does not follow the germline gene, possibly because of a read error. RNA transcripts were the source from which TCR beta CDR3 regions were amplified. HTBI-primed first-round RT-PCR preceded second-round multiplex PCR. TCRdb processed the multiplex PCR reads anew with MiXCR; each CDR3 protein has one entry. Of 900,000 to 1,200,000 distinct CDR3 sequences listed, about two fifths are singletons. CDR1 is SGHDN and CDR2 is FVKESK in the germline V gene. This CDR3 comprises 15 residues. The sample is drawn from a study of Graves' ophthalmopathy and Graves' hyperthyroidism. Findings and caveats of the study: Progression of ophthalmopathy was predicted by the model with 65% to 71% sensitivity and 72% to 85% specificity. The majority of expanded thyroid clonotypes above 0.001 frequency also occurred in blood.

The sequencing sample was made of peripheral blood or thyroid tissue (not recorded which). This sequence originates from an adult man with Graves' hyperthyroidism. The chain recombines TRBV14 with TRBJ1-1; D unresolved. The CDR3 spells CASSQDGPVNTEACF. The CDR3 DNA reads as TGTGCCAGCAGCCAAGATGGTCCGGTGAACACTGAAGCTTGCTTT.